A single sample gave rise to the 12 T cell receptor beta chains below, sequenced in a study of T cell responses to AZD1222 COVID-19 vaccine. Generated by immunoSEQ multiplex PCR, the TCRdb table keeps only in-frame clones and is missing some. Altogether 200,000 to 300,000 clones are present, approximately 93% being singletons, with the ten largest covering roughly 0.6%. The sequenced sample was peripheral blood, obtained on day 0 of AZD1222 vaccination. The receptors originated from an adult in good health.

The chain employs TRBV5-1 and TRBJ1-1; the D is unclear. V lost 0 bases and J lost 0, with 12 bases in between. This CDR3 spans 16 amino acids. CDR1 and CDR2 (germline): SGHRS, YFSETQ. The CDR3 coding sequence is TGCGCCAGCAGCTTGGTAGGCGCACGAATGAACACTGAAGCTTTCTTT. This translates into CASSLVGARMNTEAFF.

This chain links TRBV7-6 with TRBJ1-4, with D possibly matching TRBD1 (5 bases). V lost 1 base and J 5 bases, leaving 14 bases between the germline ends. The length of the CDR3 is 16 residues. CDR1 is SGHVS and CDR2 is FNYEAQ in the germline V gene. For the CDR3, the DNA is TGTGCCAGCAGCTTAGGGCCGGGACGGAGAAATGAAAAACTGTTTTTT. Translated, it gives CASSLGPGRRNEKLFF.

The chain is built from TRBV11-2 and TRBJ1-1; no clear D. Between the trimmed V and J ends, which lost 5 bases and 6 bases, there was a span of 16 bases. In germline, CDR1 is SGHAT, CDR2 FQNNGV. CDR3 size: 14 residues. CDR3 DNA sequence: TGTGCCAGCAGCGTAATTTCCAGTGGGCCTGAAGCTTTCTTT. As protein: CASSVISSGPEAFF. The whole variable domain, remainder taken from reference TRBV11-2 and TRBJ1-1, is EAGVAQSPRYKIIEKRQSVAFWCNPISGHATLYWYQQILGQGPKLLIQFQNNGVVDDSQLPKDRFSAERLKGVDSTLKIQPAKLEDSAVYLCASSVISSGPEAFFGQGTRLTVV.

The gene calls are TRBV5-1 and TRBJ2-2; D ambiguous. The V end was cut by 4 bases, the J end by 8 bases, with 15 bases between. Germline V gene lookup returns CDR1 SGHRS and CDR2 YFSETQ. The CDR3 extends over 14 amino acids. The CDR3 coding sequence is TGCGCCAGCAGCCCCCCGCTATCCCCTGGGGAGCTGTTTTTT. It codes for CASSPPLSPGELFF.

The chain recombines TRBV28 with TRBJ1-4; D gene ambiguous. The V and J ends lost 3 bases and 0 bases respectively, with 5 bases between them. The CDR3 is 14 amino acids. Germline loops: CDR1 MDHEN, CDR2 SYDVKM. CDR3 sequence: CASSLGSTNEKLFF. In DNA form, the CDR3 reads TGTGCCAGCAGTTTGGGTTCAACTAATGAAAAACTGTTTTTT.

The gene calls are TRBV7-2 and TRBJ1-1, with a weak D call TRBD1 (6 bases). Trimming took 1 base from V and 8 from J, leaving 11 bases between them. Germline CDR1 and CDR2: SGHTA and FQGNSA. The CDR3 contains 13 residues. CDR3 loop: CASSLGPDREAFF. In DNA form, the CDR3 reads TGTGCCAGCAGCTTAGGGCCTGACAGGGAAGCTTTCTTT.

This chain joins TRBV6-5 and TRBJ2-7, with D perhaps TRBD1 or TRBD2 (5 bases each). Trimming cost V 2 bases and J 9 bases, with 8 bases left between them. Germline CDR1 and CDR2: MNHEY and SVGAGI. This CDR3 spans 11 amino acids. The CDR3 region has the DNA TGTGCCAGCAGTTACAGGGGAGCGCAGTACTTC. Translation gives CASSYRGAQYF.

This clone was seen only a few times. V usage is TRBV7-2 and J usage is TRBJ2-7; 8 nucleotides align to TRBD1. CDR1 is SGHTA and CDR2 is FQGNSA in the germline V gene. Germline trimming cut 5 bases from V and 3 bases from J; bases unmatched to any gene: 6. The CDR3 consists of 14 residues. CDR3 DNA: TGTGCCAGCAGCCCGGGGACAGGAAACTACGAGCAGTACTTC. It encodes CASSPGTGNYEQYF.

The genes are TRBV27 and TRBJ2-3; TRBD1 is a possible D gene (6 bases). The CDR3 loop spans 17 amino acids. In germline, CDR1 is MNHEY, CDR2 SMNVEV (reference sequence). The V end lost 10 bases, the J end lost 0 bases, and 23 bases lay between the germline ends. In DNA form, the CDR3 reads TGTGCCACCAAGGGCAGGGGTGTTCCGTGGAGCACAGATACGCAGTATTTT. It translates to CATKGRGVPWSTDTQYF.

The rearrangement links TRBV6-5 to TRBJ2-4; D perhaps matches TRBD1 (5 bases). Germline CDR1 is MNHEY and CDR2 is SVGAGI. V gave up 2 bases and J gave up 8 bases, with 13 bases separating them. CDR3 size: 14 residues. The CDR3 nucleotides read TGTGCCAGCAGTTACGGTCAGGGTGAGGACATTCAGTACTTC. It codes for CASSYGQGEDIQYF.

The chain couples TRBV28 to TRBJ1-6, with D maybe TRBD1 (5 bases). The V end was cut by 6 bases, the J end by 8 bases, with 14 bases between. CDR1 is MDHEN, CDR2 SYDVKM, per germline. The CDR3 is made up of 14 amino acids. CDR3 in amino acids: CASRWQGVDSPLHF. The DNA for the CDR3 is TGTGCCAGCAGATGGCAGGGTGTTGATTCACCCCTCCACTTT.

V usage is TRBV5-1 and J usage is TRBJ2-5, with 8 bases lining up with TRBD2. This CDR3 region has 14 residues. Germline loops: CDR1 SGHRS, CDR2 YFSETQ. V lost 4 bases, J lost 3 bases, and 5 bases stayed unmatched. This chain's CDR3 is CASSQTSGKETQYF. CDR3 sequence (DNA): TGCGCCAGCAGCCAAACTAGCGGAAAAGAGACCCAGTACTTC.